These 16 T cell receptor beta chains came from one sample sequenced in a study of Ad26.COV2.S vaccination and SARS-CoV-2 variants. Clones were read by immunoSEQ multiplex PCR, and TCRdb kept only the in-frame ones, dropping some. The table has hundreds of thousands of clones, 70% to 90% seen once; the top ten hold approximately 1.5%. Noted treatment: roughly 19 received Ad26.COV2.S at low or high dose, single or two shots; roughly 5 received placebo; per-sample allocation not given. Day 63 following the first vaccine or placebo injection was when the samples were taken. This sample comprised peripheral blood, obtained in a trial of Ad26.COV2.S vaccine versus placebo. These receptors all come from a person aged 18-60 years who received the Ad26.COV2.S COVID-19 vaccine or a placebo.

The rearrangement uses TRBV4-1 and TRBJ2-1, with TRBD2 matching 14 bases. The CDR3 sequence is 16 residues long. Germline lookup yields CDR1 MGHRA and CDR2 YSYEKL. J was trimmed by 10 bases and V by 3 bases; bases with no gene match: 8. The CDR3 region has the DNA TGCGCCAGCAGCCAGCCGGGACTAGCGGGGGTAGGGGAGCAGTTCTTC. Translated, it gives CASSQPGLAGVGEQFF.

The CDR3 loop reads CASSPNRGRQGNEKLFF. In DNA form, the CDR3 reads TGTGCCAGCAGCCCGAACCGGGGTCGACAGGGGAATGAAAAACTGTTTTTT. The J gene is TRBJ1-4, the V gene TRBV7-9, with TRBD1 matching 8 bases. Trimming cost V 5 bases and J 5 bases; bases outside gene matches: 13. Looked up from germline, CDR1 is SEHNR and CDR2 is FQNEAQ (reference sequence). The CDR3 is 17 amino acids.

The CDR3 here is CASSPFARAASGGENTGELFF. In DNA, the CDR3 is TGTGCCAGCTCACCATTCGCCCGAGCCGCTAGCGGGGGTGAGAACACCGGGGAGCTGTTTTTT. This chain joins TRBV18 and TRBJ2-2, with 10 positions matching TRBD2. The germline V gene encodes CDR1 KGHSH and CDR2 LQKENI. J was trimmed by 1 base and V by 2 bases; bases with no gene match: 16. The CDR3 runs to 21 residues.

The chain links TRBV6-1 to TRBJ2-1; TRBD2 matches at 8 bases. Germline V lookup: CDR1 MNHNS, CDR2 SASEGT. The J segment lost 9 bases and the V segment lost 0 bases, leaving 10 bases of the junction unmatched. This CDR3 spans 16 amino acids. CDR3 DNA sequence: TGTGCCAGCAGTGAAGCGCGTGAGCGGGAGATTGGTGAGCAGTTCTTC. Amino acids: CASSEAREREIGEQFF.

The gene calls are TRBV2 and TRBJ2-1; 8 bases fit TRBD2. Trimming cost V 1 base and J 1 base; bases outside gene matches: 3. The CDR3 runs to 16 residues. Per the germline V gene, CDR1 is SNHLY and CDR2 is FYNNEI. CDR3 in DNA: TGTGCCAGCAGTGAAGTGGCGGGAGGATCCTACAATGAGCAGTTCTTC. Protein sequence: CASSEVAGGSYNEQFF.

The sample holds a few counts of this clone. The chain recombines TRBV12-3 or TRBV12-4 with TRBJ2-4, with 8 bases identical to TRBD2. The CDR3 length is 13 residues. V dropped 4 bases and J dropped 8; count of bases not matched to a gene: 4. This chain's CDR3 is CASSSSGFDIQYF. DNA of the CDR3: TGTGCCAGCAGTTCTAGCGGGTTTGACATTCAGTACTTC.

J is TRBJ2-5 and V is TRBV18; TRBD1 matches 8 bases. With V trimmed by 7 bases and J by 5 bases, 6 bases remained unmatched. This CDR3 has 13 amino acids. In germline, CDR1 is KGHSH, CDR2 LQKENI. CDR3: CASYNRGLETQYF. CDR3 DNA sequence: TGTGCCAGCTATAACAGGGGGTTGGAGACCCAGTACTTC. Filled out from reference TRBV18 and TRBJ2-5, the complete variable domain reads NAGVMQNPRHLVRRRGQEARLRCSPMKGHSHVYWYRQLPEEGLKFMVYLQKENIIDESGMPKERFSAEFPKEGPSILRIQQVVRGDSAAYFCASYNRGLETQYFGPGTRLLVL.

The gene calls are TRBV2 and TRBJ2-1; 11 bases are a match to TRBD1. CDR1 SNHLY and CDR2 FYNNEI come from the germline V gene. The CDR3 is made up of 15 amino acids. With 7 bases clipped from V and 4 bases from J, the junction kept 6 bases outside the gene matches. The CDR3 here is CASTRDRGVYNEQFF. DNA for the CDR3: TGTGCCAGCACCAGGGACAGGGGGGTTTACAATGAGCAGTTCTTC.

V is TRBV5-1 and J is TRBJ2-3; D is unresolved. The CDR3 totals 13 residues. Looked up from germline, CDR1 is SGHRS and CDR2 is YFSETQ. Trimming left V 0 bases short and J 6 bases short, with 8 bases between. CDR3 coding DNA: TGCGCCAGCAGCTTGGGCTTCTCCGATACGCAGTATTTT. Protein: CASSLGFSDTQYF.

CDR3: CASSESGTSEQYF. As DNA, the CDR3 is TGTGCCAGCAGTGAATCTGGGACAAGCGAGCAGTACTTC. This rearrangement joins TRBV25-1 to TRBJ2-7, with D tentatively TRBD1 (6 bases). The V and J ends lost 1 base and 6 bases respectively, with 10 bases between them. The CDR3 has 13 residues. Germline assignment: CDR1 MGHDK and CDR2 SYGVNS.

This clone was picked up one time. The chain joins TRBV11-2 to TRBJ2-4; D is possibly TRBD1 (6 bases). The germline V and J ends were trimmed by 5 bases and 5 bases, with 13 bases remaining between them. The CDR3 extends over 14 amino acids. Germline values: CDR1 SGHAT, CDR2 FQNNGV. CDR3 nucleotides: TGTGCCAGCAGCCCCCTCACAGGGCAAAACATTCAGTACTTC. Translating gives CASSPLTGQNIQYF.

This chain links TRBV11-2 with TRBJ1-2; no definite D call. The CDR3 contains 14 residues. Trimming left V 0 bases short and J 0 bases short, with 5 bases between. Germline lookup yields CDR1 SGHAT and CDR2 FQNNGV. CDR3 nucleotides: TGTGCCAGCAGCTTAGATCTGGCTAACTATGGCTACACCTTC. Translated: CASSLDLANYGYTF.

The chain links TRBV29-1 to TRBJ2-7, with TRBD1 identical over 7 bases. Germline assignment: CDR1 SQVTM and CDR2 ANQGSEA. The V and J ends lost 4 bases and 6 bases, in that order; junction bases with no gene match: 15. CDR3 length: 15 residues. The CDR3 is CSVANRGQTPGEQYF. Here the CDR3 DNA reads TGCAGCGTTGCTAACAGGGGTCAAACCCCTGGCGAGCAGTACTTC.

The chain's CDR3 is CASKDPNEQFF. The CDR3 nucleotides are TGTGCCAGCAAGGACCCCAATGAGCAGTTCTTC. The V and J genes are TRBV2 and TRBJ2-1; no clear D gene. V lost 7 bases and J lost 6, with 7 bases in between. The CDR3 has 11 amino acids. Germline V gives CDR1 SNHLY, CDR2 FYNNEI.

This sequence joins TRBV24-1 and TRBJ2-3; unclear D gene. V dropped 3 bases and J dropped 6 bases, with 9 bases sitting between them. The CDR3 is 13 amino acids. The germline CDR1 and CDR2 sequences are KGHDR and SFDVKD. The CDR3 sequence is CATSDRRSDTQYF. The CDR3 DNA sequence: TGTGCCACCAGTGATCGCCGTTCGGATACGCAGTATTTT.

V usage is TRBV2 and J usage is TRBJ1-1, with D unresolved. The CDR3 runs 14 residues. Germline V gene lookup returns CDR1 SNHLY and CDR2 FYNNEI. V was clipped by 2 bases and J by 1 base, with 8 bases between them. The CDR3 nucleotides are TGTGCCAGCAGTGAAATCCGGGGGAACACTGAAGCTTTCTTT. This sequence encodes CASSEIRGNTEAFF.